A single sample is the source of the 28 T cell receptor beta chains below, sequenced in a study of identical twins. TCRdb analysed the 5' RACE reads with MiXCR anew, one entry per CDR3 protein. This sample has approximately 500,000 distinct CDR3 sequences, with 20% to 30% found just once. This same sample was also part of a study on T cells expressing NK-cell markers.

Sequencing input: CD4+ T cells sorted from blood. The receptors originated from a woman aged 18-30 years in good health.

V usage is TRBV10-3 and J usage is TRBJ2-2; possible D gene TRBD1, 6 bases. V was pared by 10 bases and J by 3 bases, with 9 bases between. This CDR3 spans 12 amino acids. Germline CDR1 ENHRY, CDR2 SYGVKD. CDR3 residues: CATYRDTGELFF. In DNA, the CDR3 is TGTGCCACGTACAGGGACACCGGGGAGCTGTTTTTT.

V is TRBV5-1 and J is TRBJ1-1; D possibly corresponds to TRBD1 (5 bases). Trimming shortened V by 4 bases and J by 1 base, and 11 bases separated the two germline ends. This CDR3 has 14 residues. Germline CDR1 SGHRS, CDR2 YFSETQ. The CDR3 nucleotides are TGCGCCAGCAGCCCCATGGGGGAGAACACTGAAGCTTTCTTT. It is translated as CASSPMGENTEAFF.

This clonotype was detected only a few times. This sequence joins TRBV15 and TRBJ2-2; the D is unclear. Germline V gene sequence: CDR1 LNHNV, CDR2 YYDKDF (reference sequence). V gave up 0 bases and J gave up 5 bases, with 10 bases separating them. The CDR3 sequence is 15 residues long. The CDR3 sequence: CATSREVTRTGELFF. The DNA for the CDR3 is TGTGCCACCAGCAGAGAAGTGACCAGGACCGGGGAGCTGTTTTTT. Full variable domain (outside the CDR3, taken from reference TRBV15 and TRBJ2-2): DAMVIQNPRYQVTQFGKPVTLSCSQTLNHNVMYWYQQKSSQAPKLLFHYYDKDFNNEADTPDNFQSRRPNTSFCFLDIRSPGLGDTAMYLCATSREVTRTGELFFGEGSRLTVL.

V is TRBV6-4 and J is TRBJ2-1; D is unclear. The CDR3 totals 16 residues. The germline V gene has CDR1 MRHNA and CDR2 SNTAGT. Trimming left V 0 bases short and J 2 bases short, with 11 bases between. In DNA, the CDR3 is TGTGCCAGCAGTGACTCGAGTGTTTGGCCCTACAATGAGCAGTTCTTC. As protein: CASSDSSVWPYNEQFF.

In this sample, this clonotype turned up a few times. This sequence joins TRBV27 and TRBJ1-1; D not resolved. The V gene's germline CDR1 is MNHEY and CDR2 SMNVEV (reference sequence). The CDR3 is 14 residues long. V shed 5 bases and J shed 1 base, with 11 bases lying between them. The CDR3 nucleotides are TGTGCCAGCAGTCGAGACAAATGGAACACTGAAGCTTTCTTT. Encoded protein: CASSRDKWNTEAFF.

The chain employs TRBV6-1 and TRBJ2-3; TRBD2 aligns across 11 bases. Germline trimming cut 9 bases from V and 2 bases from J; bases unmatched to any gene: 4. CDR1 is MNHNS and CDR2 is SASEGT in the germline V gene. This CDR3 is 14 amino acids long. The CDR3 region has the DNA TGTGCCAGTAGCGGGGGGGAACCCACAGATACGCAGTATTTT. The encoded protein is CASSGGEPTDTQYF.

V gene TRBV4-2 combines with J gene TRBJ2-3; D remains ambiguous. The germline CDR1 and CDR2 sequences are LGHNA and YNFKEQ. Trimming removed 1 base at V and 1 base at J, with 9 bases between. The CDR3 runs to 15 residues. This chain's CDR3 is CASSQGAPGTDTQYF. For the CDR3, the DNA is TGTGCCAGCAGCCAAGGCGCCCCCGGCACAGATACGCAGTATTTT.

This chain uses TRBV9 with TRBJ1-2; the D gene is possibly TRBD1 (5 bases). CDR3 length equals 14 residues. Germline V CDR1 and CDR2: SGDLS, YYNGEE. Trimming removed 4 bases at V and 8 bases at J, with 18 bases between. The chain's CDR3 is CASSTPGRRGGYTF. The CDR3 nucleotides read TGTGCCAGCAGCACCCCGGGACGGAGAGGAGGCTACACCTTC.

The rearrangement uses TRBV29-1 and TRBJ2-3; 7 bases map to TRBD1. Losses at the gene ends were 4 bases for V and 3 bases for J; bases not matched to a gene: 4. CDR1 and CDR2 from the germline V gene are SQVTM and ANQGSEA. The CDR3 is 13 residues long. The chain's CDR3 is CSVVRQGTDTQYF. The DNA of the CDR3 is TGCAGCGTTGTCCGACAGGGTACAGATACGCAGTATTTT.

The chain combines TRBV3-1 with TRBJ2-1; a possible D gene is TRBD1 (5 bases). CDR1 is LGHDT, CDR2 YNNKEL, per germline (reference sequence). The CDR3 is made up of 14 amino acids. V dropped 7 bases and J dropped 6 bases, with 16 bases sitting between them. CDR3 nucleotides: TGTGCCAGCACCCGTGGGGCTACCGGCAATGAGCAGTTCTTC. This translates into CASTRGATGNEQFF.

This clonotype occurred a few times. The chain links TRBV5-1 to TRBJ1-3; no clear D. Deletions cut 3 bases from V and 8 bases from J, with 15 bases between. Per the germline V gene, CDR1 is SGHRS and CDR2 is YFSETQ. This CDR3 is 14 amino acids long. The CDR3 reads CASSSVPLGDTIYF. CDR3 coding DNA: TGCGCCAGCAGCTCCGTACCCTTGGGAGACACCATATATTTT.

This chain links TRBV5-1 with TRBJ2-4, with TRBD2 identical over 7 bases. The CDR3 is made up of 14 amino acids. The germline V gene has CDR1 SGHRS and CDR2 YFSETQ. V lost 4 bases and J lost 3; bases outside the gene matches: 4. CDR3 nucleotides: TGCGCCAGCAGCGTAGGGGAGGGCAAAAACATTCAGTACTTC. As protein: CASSVGEGKNIQYF.

In its sample, this clonotype was seen a few times. This chain uses TRBV11-2 with TRBJ1-5, with D hard to call. The V gene's germline CDR1 is SGHAT and CDR2 FQNNGV. The CDR3 consists of 15 residues. Trimming cost V 0 bases and J 6 bases, with 12 bases left between them. CDR3 sequence (DNA): TGTGCCAGCAGCTTAGATCCTGGAGTTGGTCAGCCCCAGCATTTT. Its protein is CASSLDPGVGQPQHF.

This sequence joins TRBV2 and TRBJ1-1; perhaps TRBD1 as D (6 bases). V was trimmed by 8 bases and J by 6 bases, leaving 13 bases between them. This CDR3 comprises 12 residues. Per the germline V gene, CDR1 is SNHLY and CDR2 is FYNNEI. The CDR3 spells CASRQGRSEAFF. In DNA form, the CDR3 reads TGTGCCAGCCGGCAGGGGAGGTCTGAAGCTTTCTTT.

The chain uses TRBV27 and TRBJ1-5, with D uncertain. CDR1 is MNHEY and CDR2 is SMNVEV in the germline V gene (reference sequence). The CDR3 runs 14 residues. V was trimmed by 0 bases and J by 5 bases, leaving 8 bases between them. CDR3 in DNA: TGTGCCAGCAGTTTATCGAAGGGAGATCAGCCCCAGCATTTT. It specifies CASSLSKGDQPQHF.

The chain couples TRBV19 to TRBJ2-7; D is undetermined. There are 14 residues in the CDR3. Per germline, CDR1 LNHDA and CDR2 SQIVND (reference sequence). V gave up 3 bases and J gave up 0 bases, with 9 bases separating them. The CDR3 protein is CASSIGRASYEQYF. CDR3 DNA: TGTGCCAGTAGTATTGGACGGGCCTCCTACGAGCAGTACTTC.

This clonotype was detected a few times. The V call is TRBV27, the J call TRBJ2-7; 11 nucleotides agree with TRBD1. J was trimmed by 6 bases and V by 0 bases; bases with no gene match: 1. Germline lookup yields CDR1 MNHEY and CDR2 SMNVEV (reference sequence). The CDR3 spans 14 residues. CDR3 coding DNA: TGTGCCAGCAGTTTATCTGGACAGGGGGCCGAGCAGTACTTC. Translation: CASSLSGQGAEQYF.

This clonotype has just a few counts. This chain connects TRBV30 to TRBJ2-1; D is unclear. The CDR3 spans 15 residues. Trimming removed 4 bases from V and 5 bases from J, with 18 bases in between. The germline V gene has CDR1 GTSNPN and CDR2 SVGIG (reference sequence). DNA of the CDR3: TGTGCCTGGATGGGAAGGGTTTTTTTCGACAATGAGCAGTTCTTC. This translates into CAWMGRVFFDNEQFF.

The chain joins TRBV4-1 to TRBJ2-3; 10 bases are shared with TRBD2. J gave up 1 base and V 3 bases, and 13 bases lay outside the gene matches. Germline lookup yields CDR1 MGHRA and CDR2 YSYEKL. This CDR3 region has 19 residues. CDR3 nucleotides: TGCGCCAGCAGCCATGCTCCAATAGCGGGGGGCCTCGGCACAGATACGCAGTATTTT. Translating it yields CASSHAPIAGGLGTDTQYF.

In this sample, this clonotype turned up a few times. The chain carries TRBV11-2 and TRBJ2-3; D could derive from TRBD1 or TRBD2 (5 bases each). There are 15 residues in the CDR3. V lost 0 bases and J 9 bases, leaving 16 bases between the germline ends. Germline assignment: CDR1 SGHAT and CDR2 FQNNGV. CDR3 sequence: CASSLDWGPSGTQYF. In DNA, the CDR3 is TGTGCCAGCAGCTTAGATTGGGGCCCTTCGGGGACGCAGTATTTT.

This clonotype was counted a few times. The chain combines TRBV12-3 or TRBV12-4 with TRBJ1-2, with no clear D. The CDR3 spans 15 residues. Trimming took 5 bases from V and 2 from J, leaving 15 bases between them. CDR3: CASSPTWRVNYGYTF. CDR3 sequence (DNA): TGTGCCAGCAGTCCTACATGGCGCGTCAACTATGGCTACACCTTC.

The table lists this clonotype with a few counts. V is TRBV7-9 and J is TRBJ1-6; the match to TRBD1 covers 8 bases. The germline CDR1 and CDR2 sequences are SEHNR and FQNEAQ (reference sequence). The CDR3 length is 15 residues. Unmatched junction bases numbered 3, after V lost 2 bases and J lost 6 bases. The CDR3 sequence is CASSLLDRVNSPLHF. The CDR3 region has the DNA TGTGCCAGCAGCTTACTGGACAGGGTTAATTCACCCCTCCACTTT.

The sample holds a few counts of this clonotype. The rearrangement joins TRBV12-3 or TRBV12-4 to TRBJ2-1, with D possibly matching TRBD2 (5 bases). The CDR3 runs to 14 residues. V was clipped by 8 bases and J by 3 bases, with 14 bases between them. CDR3 loop: CASRTSSHYNEQFF. The CDR3 coding sequence is TGTGCCAGCCGGACTTCTTCGCACTACAATGAGCAGTTCTTC.

In its sample, this clonotype was seen many times. The V and J genes are TRBV28 and TRBJ2-3; either TRBD1 or TRBD2 may supply D (5 bases each). CDR1 and CDR2 from the germline V gene are MDHEN and SYDVKM. V lost 6 bases, J lost 3 bases, and 10 bases lay in between. CDR3 length: 13 residues. The CDR3 DNA follows: TGTGCCAGCAGCCGGGACCTAACAGATACGCAGTATTTT. Translated, it gives CASSRDLTDTQYF.

This chain connects TRBV20-1 to TRBJ2-7; D unresolved. The CDR3 consists of 14 residues. The germline gives CDR1 DFQATT, CDR2 SNEGSKA (reference sequence). The V and J ends lost 0 bases and 3 bases respectively, with 12 bases between them. CDR3 residues: CSARDSEGSYEQYF. The CDR3 region has the DNA TGCAGTGCTAGAGATTCCGAAGGCAGCTACGAGCAGTACTTC.

Ten or more counts support this clonotype. This chain connects TRBV12-3 or TRBV12-4 to TRBJ2-7; 10 positions match TRBD2. This CDR3 contains 15 residues. With V trimmed by 5 bases and J by 2 bases, 6 bases remained unmatched. The CDR3 nucleotides read TGTGCCAGCAGTCCGCGGACTAGCGGAACCTACGAGCAGTACTTC. It specifies CASSPRTSGTYEQYF.

The chain combines TRBV7-2 with TRBJ2-3; no definite D call. The V end was cut by 5 bases, the J end by 7 bases, with 13 bases between. The CDR3 extends over 13 amino acids. The germline V gene has CDR1 SGHTA and CDR2 FQGNSA. The CDR3 nucleotides read TGTGCCAGCAGCCCCAAGGGAATGAATACGCAGTATTTT. Protein: CASSPKGMNTQYF.

The V gene is TRBV18, the J gene TRBJ2-2; a possible D gene is TRBD2 (5 bases). This CDR3 is 17 amino acids long. The germline CDR1 and CDR2 sequences are KGHSH and LQKENI. The ends were cut back, 3 bases at V and 6 bases at J, with 20 bases in the middle. This chain's CDR3 is CASSPSRSGTVPGELFF. In DNA form, the CDR3 reads TGTGCCAGCTCACCCTCCCGGAGCGGAACAGTTCCCGGGGAGCTGTTTTTT.